The TCR beta chain under discussion was sequenced for a study of T cells in localized non-small cell lung cancer. Study findings and constraints: When the top 100 tumor clones were examined, a median approximately 59 of them also appeared in the adjacent lung, which was paired and uninvolved. Sequencing covered just one tumor region, so heterogeneity cannot be ruled out. Longer overall survival associated with higher blood T cell density; shorter survival with higher adjacent-lung clonality. Among the tissues sampled, uninvolved adjacent lung had the highest T cell clonality, above tumor.

This clone is termed medium-sized. Its antigen is not known. Repertoires were generated with immunoSEQ multiplex PCR, while TCRdb's copy carries only in-frame clones and drops some. The table has around 6,000 clones, roughly 89% seen once. The germline gives CDR1 SGHRS, CDR2 YFSETQ. Trimming left V 5 bases short and J 0 bases short, with 9 bases between. This CDR3 is built from 14 residues. V gene TRBV5-1 combines with J gene TRBJ1-3; weak D call: TRBD1 (6 bases). The material was peripheral blood, obtained before any cancer treatment. This receptor was obtained from a male donor aged 60 or over with stage I lung adenocarcinoma. In DNA, the CDR3 is TGCGCCAGCAGGTCACAGGGCTCTGGAAACACCATATATTTT. Translating gives CASRSQGSGNTIYF.